These 26 T cell receptor beta chains were sequenced from one sample in a study of T cells in Graves' hyperthyroidism and ophthalmopathy. From RNA transcripts, TCR beta CDR3 regions were amplified. First-round RT-PCR with HTBI primers amplified the TCR CDR3 region. MiXCR, run by TCRdb on the multiplex PCR reads, gives a single entry per CDR3 protein. The data hold hundreds of thousands of distinct CDR3 sequences, with 38% observed a single time. Sample: blood. These receptors originate from a man younger than 35 with Graves' hyperthyroidism.

This clonotype has ten or more counts. The V and J genes are TRBV10-3 and TRBJ1-1; D unresolved. Germline CDR1 reads ENHRY; CDR2 reads SYGVKD. This CDR3 has 13 residues. V lost 7 bases, J lost 6 bases, and 15 bases lay in between. The CDR3 DNA reads TGTGCCATCAACGAGACCCCCGGCGCTGAAGCTTTCTTT. This sequence encodes CAINETPGAEAFF.

This rearrangement joins TRBV5-1 to TRBJ2-7; a possible D gene is TRBD2 (5 bases). The germline V gene has CDR1 SGHRS and CDR2 YFSETQ. V lost 0 bases and J lost 1, with 11 bases in between. This CDR3 region has 15 residues. CDR3 amino acids: CASSLVEAGSYEQYF. The CDR3 region has the DNA TGCGCCAGCAGCTTGGTAGAGGCGGGTTCCTACGAGCAGTACTTC. The full variable domain, completed using reference TRBV5-1 and TRBJ2-7, is KAGVTQTPRYLIKTRGQQVTLSCSPISGHRSVSWYQQTPGQGLQFLFEYFSETQRNKGNFPGRFSGRQFSNSRSEMNVSTLELGDSALYLCASSLVEAGSYEQYFGPGTRLTVT.

This clonotype was counted at least ten times. The J gene is TRBJ1-3, the V gene TRBV14; D gene uncertain. Trimming removed 0 bases at V and 9 bases at J, with 6 bases between. Germline CDR1 SGHDN, CDR2 FVKESK. The CDR3 is 12 amino acids. In DNA form, the CDR3 reads TGTGCCAGCAGCCAAGACGAGGTCACCATATATTTT. It codes for CASSQDEVTIYF.

This clonotype was recorded at least ten times. This chain links TRBV24-1 with TRBJ1-1, with D tentatively TRBD1 (5 bases). From germline, CDR1 is KGHDR and CDR2 SFDVKD. Trimming took off 7 bases at V and 11 bases at J, with 16 bases between the two ends. CDR3 length: 12 residues. In DNA form, the CDR3 reads TGTGCCACCAGCCCCGGGGGTTCCTCCGCTTTCTTT. It yields the protein CATSPGGSSAFF.

This clonotype was seen at least ten times. The CDR3 sequence: CSATPGVIANQPQHF. CDR3 bases: TGCAGTGCTACCCCAGGGGTTATCGCCAATCAGCCCCAGCATTTT. The gene calls are TRBV20-1 and TRBJ1-5; D might be TRBD1 (6 bases). The CDR3 contains 15 residues. From germline, CDR1 is DFQATT and CDR2 SNEGSKA (reference sequence). Trimming took off 4 bases at V and 3 bases at J, with 16 bases between the two ends.

The gene calls are TRBV7-2 and TRBJ1-2; tentative D call: TRBD1 (5 bases). CDR1 is SGHTA and CDR2 is FQGNSA in the germline V gene. V was cut by 5 bases and J by 13 bases, with 29 bases left in between. The CDR3 contains 16 residues. This CDR3 is CASSLLGTEAKGGLTF. CDR3 bases: TGTGCCAGCAGCCTTTTGGGGACCGAGGCGAAAGGTGGACTCACCTTC.

The table lists this clonotype with a few counts. The V call is TRBV7-9, the J call TRBJ2-5, with TRBD1 identical over 7 bases. V trimming: 3 bases; J trimming: 2 bases; junction bases outside the gene matches: 6. CDR1 is SEHNR, CDR2 FQNEAQ, per germline (reference sequence). This CDR3 has 15 amino acids. DNA of the CDR3: TGTGCCAGCAGCTTCTTCCAGGGGGTGCAAGAGACCCAGTACTTC. It encodes CASSFFQGVQETQYF.

This clonotype was seen at least ten times. The chain links TRBV10-3 to TRBJ1-5; possibly TRBD1 for D (5 bases). The CDR3 totals 16 residues. Trimming stripped 0 bases from V and 2 bases from J, with 11 bases between. Germline lookup yields CDR1 ENHRY and CDR2 SYGVKD. The CDR3 coding sequence is TGTGCCATCAGTGAGTCGAACGGGGGACGCAATCAGCCCCAGCATTTT. Translating it yields CAISESNGGRNQPQHF.

This clonotype was seen ten or more times. V gene TRBV7-9 combines with J gene TRBJ1-1; D not certain. V was shortened by 5 bases and J by 4 bases, with 11 bases between the two germline ends. The CDR3 totals 13 residues. The germline CDR1 and CDR2 sequences are SEHNR and FQNEAQ (reference sequence). The CDR3 reads CASSPPMTTEAFF. The CDR3 coding sequence is TGTGCCAGCAGCCCTCCGATGACCACTGAAGCTTTCTTT.

This clonotype has a count of ten or more. This sequence joins TRBV7-3 and TRBJ2-7; weak D call: TRBD1 (6 bases). V was pared by 1 base and J by 1 base, with 11 bases between. CDR3 size: 15 residues. Germline lookup yields CDR1 SGHTA and CDR2 FQGTGA. CDR3 sequence: CASSLRDTHSYEQYF. The CDR3 DNA reads as TGTGCCAGCAGCTTAAGGGACACTCATTCCTACGAGCAGTACTTC.

This clonotype came up many times. V gene TRBV25-1 combines with J gene TRBJ2-7; D is possibly TRBD1 or TRBD2 (5 bases each). The CDR3 extends over 13 amino acids. Per the germline V gene, CDR1 is MGHDK and CDR2 is SYGVNS. Trimming removed 0 bases at V and 11 bases at J, with 14 bases between. The DNA of the CDR3 is TGTGCCAGCAGTGAATATTTTGAGGGGAACAAGTACTTC. Residues: CASSEYFEGNKYF.

This clonotype appeared a few times. The V call is TRBV5-6, the J call TRBJ2-5, with a possible D match to TRBD2 (5 bases). The CDR3 runs to 13 residues. The germline gives CDR1 SGHDT, CDR2 YYEEEE. V lost 1 base and J 5 bases, leaving 9 bases between the germline ends. The CDR3 bases are TGTGCCAGCAGCTTGCTAGCTCCCGAGACCCAGTACTTC. It yields the protein CASSLLAPETQYF.

The rearrangement joins TRBV5-4 to TRBJ1-1; D uncertain. The V gene lost 5 bases and the J gene lost 5 bases, with 19 bases spanning the gap. CDR1 is SGHNT and CDR2 is YYREEE in the germline V gene (reference sequence). The CDR3 extends over 15 amino acids. Here the CDR3 DNA reads TGTGCCAGCAGTCACCTTTCTCTAGGGAATACTGAAGCTTTCTTT. Translating it yields CASSHLSLGNTEAFF.

The chain is built from TRBV7-9 and TRBJ1-1; D possibly corresponds to TRBD1 (6 bases). The CDR3 covers 15 residues. Trimming removed 6 bases at V and 2 bases at J, with 16 bases between. Germline CDR1 is SEHNR and CDR2 is FQNEAQ (reference sequence). CDR3 sequence (DNA): TGTGCCAGCAGTCCCTTGACAGGAGCCAACACTGAAGCTTTCTTT. Residues: CASSPLTGANTEAFF. Using reference TRBV7-9 and TRBJ1-1 for the parts outside the CDR3, the full variable domain is DTGVSQNPRHKITKRGQNVTFRCDPISEHNRLYWYRQTLGQGPEFLTYFQNEAQLEKSRLLSDRFSAERPKGSFSTLEIQRTEQGDSAMYLCASSPLTGANTEAFFGQGTRLTVV.

V usage is TRBV11-1 and J usage is TRBJ1-1, with D perhaps matching TRBD1 (5 bases). Germline V gene sequence: CDR1 SGHAT, CDR2 FQDESV (reference sequence). The ends were cut back, 5 bases at V and 0 bases at J, with 16 bases in the middle. The CDR3 covers 16 residues. The CDR3 DNA is TGTGCCAGCAGCCATCCGGGGGGAGGAATGAACACTGAAGCTTTCTTT. Its protein product is CASSHPGGGMNTEAFF.

The sample holds many counts of this clonotype. V usage is TRBV13 and J usage is TRBJ2-2; no reliable D call. CDR3 length equals 13 residues. V lost 5 bases and J 7 bases, leaving 11 bases between the germline ends. CDR1 is PRHDT and CDR2 is FYEKMQ in the germline V gene (reference sequence). In DNA form, the CDR3 reads TGTGCCAGCAGCGTGGACGGCCACGGGGAGCTGTTTTTT. Protein sequence: CASSVDGHGELFF.

CDR3 in amino acids: CASSYSAGPRVALHF. The CDR3 nucleotides are TGTGCCAGCAGTTACTCGGCCGGGCCCAGGGTGGCCCTCCACTTT. The chain links TRBV6-5 to TRBJ1-6; maybe TRBD1 (5 bases). Germline-derived CDR1 and CDR2 are MNHEY and SVGAGI. The V gene lost 0 bases and the J gene lost 14 bases, with 17 bases spanning the gap. The CDR3 is 15 amino acids.

This clonotype was counted a few times. V is TRBV6-5 and J is TRBJ1-2; TRBD1 might be the D (5 bases). Germline CDR1 and CDR2: MNHEY and SVGAGI. The CDR3 loop spans 14 amino acids. With 4 bases removed from V and 0 bases from J, the gap between germline ends came to 9 bases. CDR3 amino acids: CASSSGAPNYGYTF. The CDR3 coding sequence is TGTGCCAGCAGTTCCGGGGCCCCTAACTATGGCTACACCTTC.

This clonotype was recorded many times. V usage is TRBV7-2 and J usage is TRBJ2-2; 7 bases line up with TRBD2. The V and J ends lost 4 bases and 4 bases, in that order; junction bases with no gene match: 12. Germline lookup yields CDR1 SGHTA and CDR2 FQGNSA. The CDR3 totals 17 residues. The CDR3 DNA reads as TGTGCCAGCAGCTCCGGCCGGGACTACTCTGTCACCGGGGAGCTGTTTTTT. This gives the protein CASSSGRDYSVTGELFF.

This clonotype has at least ten counts. The rearrangement uses TRBV4-2 and TRBJ1-6, with no clear D. CDR3 size: 14 residues. Germline V gene sequence: CDR1 LGHNA, CDR2 YNFKEQ. Trimming removed 0 bases from V and 9 bases from J, with 9 bases in between. DNA for the CDR3: TGTGCCAGCAGCCAAGAGGGTGATGGTTCACCCCTCCACTTT. The encoded protein is CASSQEGDGSPLHF.

The chain has TRBV2 and TRBJ2-7, with D perhaps TRBD1 (6 bases). CDR1 and CDR2 from the germline V gene are SNHLY and FYNNEI. There are 14 residues in the CDR3. The V end was cut by 6 bases, the J end by 1 base, with 13 bases between. The CDR3 here is CASSTGPESYEQYF. The CDR3 nucleotides read TGTGCCAGCAGCACAGGGCCTGAATCCTACGAGCAGTACTTC.

This clonotype was observed many times. The genes are TRBV29-1 and TRBJ1-2, with a tentative D call TRBD1 (5 bases). Looked up from germline, CDR1 is SQVTM and CDR2 is ANQGSEA. Trimming removed 6 bases from V and 4 bases from J, with 15 bases in between. This CDR3 contains 13 residues. This chain's CDR3 is CSVPTWGGYGYTF. The CDR3 DNA is TGCAGCGTCCCAACCTGGGGGGGCTATGGCTACACCTTC.

The table lists this clonotype with a few counts. The rearrangement joins TRBV19 to TRBJ2-7; D may be TRBD1 (6 bases). The CDR3 spans 13 residues. Trimming cost V 6 bases and J 5 bases, with 14 bases left between them. Per germline, CDR1 LNHDA and CDR2 SQIVND (reference sequence). CDR3 coding DNA: TGTGCCAGTAGCCTAGGACAGAACAACGAGCAGTACTTC. This gives the protein CASSLGQNNEQYF.

The chain has TRBV27 and TRBJ1-6; D gene uncertain. The germline CDR1 and CDR2 sequences are MNHEY and SMNVEV (reference sequence). This CDR3 region has 13 residues. The ends were cut back, 3 bases at V and 8 bases at J, with 8 bases in the middle. In DNA form, the CDR3 reads TGTGCCAGCAGTTTTGGTTTAGATTCACCCCTCCACTTT. This gives the protein CASSFGLDSPLHF.

This clonotype occurred many times. The V and J genes are TRBV7-9 and TRBJ2-5; the match to TRBD2 covers 15 bases. With 5 bases clipped from V and 2 bases from J, the junction kept 6 bases outside the gene matches. CDR1 and CDR2 from the germline V gene are SEHNR and FQNEAQ (reference sequence). The CDR3 spans 17 residues. CDR3 in amino acids: CASSRGLAGGPQETQYF. The CDR3 DNA sequence: TGTGCCAGCAGCCGGGGACTAGCGGGAGGACCTCAAGAGACCCAGTACTTC.

The table lists this clonotype with many counts. This rearrangement joins TRBV7-2 to TRBJ2-7; no clear D. The CDR3 is 15 amino acids. V lost 5 bases and J 0 bases, leaving 14 bases between the germline ends. Germline CDR1 SGHTA, CDR2 FQGNSA. Here the CDR3 DNA reads TGTGCCAGCAGCCAAAACAGTCTTTCCTCCTACGAGCAGTACTTC. Translated: CASSQNSLSSYEQYF. Based on the CDR3 plus reference TRBV7-2 and TRBJ2-7, the full variable domain is GAGVSQSPSNKVTEKGKDVELRCDPISGHTALYWYRQSLGQGLEFLIYFQGNSAPDKSGLPSDRFSAERTGGSVSTLTIQRTQQEDSAVYLCASSQNSLSSYEQYFGPGTRLTVT.